The 15 T cell receptor beta chains below were found in one sample sequenced in a study of blood T cell repertoires in COVID-19 (dated by TCRdb to between 2020 and 2021). The library was produced with the immunoSEQ multiplex PCR assay. TCRdb holds this immuneACCESS table with in-frame rearrangements only. Some clones are missing; in checked studies, unresolved V genes explain under half, and the rest has no known cause. The sample profile shows over 150,000 clones; around 87% of them were found once. Of the sample, around 3% is held by the ten largest clones. The sequenced sample consisted of peripheral blood. These receptors were taken from a middle-aged man with active or convalescent COVID-19.

The rearrangement links TRBV6-5 to TRBJ1-2; D uncertain. V gave up 7 bases and J gave up 1 base, with 10 bases separating them. The CDR3 contains 13 residues. Germline lookup yields CDR1 MNHEY and CDR2 SVGAGI. CDR3 bases: TGTGCCAGCACCAACGACAATAACTATGGCTACACCTTC. It codes for CASTNDNNYGYTF.

V gene TRBV30 combines with J gene TRBJ1-4; D call uncertain. Germline V gene sequence: CDR1 GTSNPN, CDR2 SVGIG (reference sequence). This CDR3 spans 13 amino acids. V lost 4 bases and J lost 8, with 14 bases in between. The CDR3 is CAWNYWGGEKLFF. CDR3 sequence (DNA): TGTGCCTGGAATTACTGGGGAGGCGAAAAACTGTTTTTT.

The chain links TRBV12-3 or TRBV12-4 to TRBJ1-2, with 10 bases that match TRBD1. Trimming removed 6 bases from V and 13 bases from J; junction bases left unmatched: 8. There are 12 residues in the CDR3. The DNA for the CDR3 is TGTGCCAGCAGGTCCGGGACAGGGGCACTCACCTTC. Translated, it gives CASRSGTGALTF.

The chain carries TRBV6-6 and TRBJ2-4; TRBD2 aligns across 8 bases. Germline V gene data show CDR1 as MNHNY and CDR2 as SVGAGI (reference sequence). V shed 6 bases and J 8 bases; nucleotides not matched to a gene: 9. The CDR3 length is 14 residues. CDR3 bases: TGTGCCAGCAGGGGAGCGGGGGCAGGGTACATTCAGTACTTC. This codes for CASRGAGAGYIQYF.

V is TRBV23-1 and J is TRBJ1-5; D is undetermined. TRBV23-1 has ORF status, its function being uncertain. The ends were cut back, 3 bases at V and 7 bases at J, with 10 bases in the middle. The CDR3 spans 13 residues. The CDR3 reads CASSHEGYQPQHF. In DNA, the CDR3 is TGCGCCAGCAGTCATGAGGGATACCAGCCCCAGCATTTT.

The J gene is TRBJ1-5, the V gene TRBV19, with 8 positions matching TRBD1. CDR1 is LNHDA and CDR2 is SQIVND in the germline V gene (reference sequence). The length of the CDR3 is 16 residues. V lost 4 bases to trimming and J lost 1 base; unmatched junction nucleotides: 6. The CDR3 sequence is CASSNGQGWSNQPQHF. In DNA form, the CDR3 reads TGTGCCAGTAGTAACGGACAGGGATGGAGCAATCAGCCCCAGCATTTT.

This rearrangement joins TRBV30 to TRBJ1-5; D is undetermined. The CDR3 loop spans 13 amino acids. The germline V gene has CDR1 GTSNPN and CDR2 SVGIG (reference sequence). V gave up 1 base and J gave up 3 bases, with 7 bases separating them. As DNA, the CDR3 is TGTGCCTGGAGTGGCAGTTACAATCAGCCCCAGCATTTT. It is translated as CAWSGSYNQPQHF. The full variable domain, in which reference TRBV30 and TRBJ1-5 provide the parts outside the CDR3, is SQTIHQWPATLVQPVGSPLSLECTVEGTSNPNLYWYRQAAGRGLQLLFYSVGIGQISSEVPQNLSASRPQDRQFILSSKKLLLSDSGFYLCAWSGSYNQPQHFGDGTRLSIL.

This clone was seen more than once but under ten times. The rearrangement links TRBV28 to TRBJ1-5; possibly TRBD1 for D (6 bases). V was cut by 7 bases and J by 2 bases, with 24 bases left in between. The CDR3 extends over 18 amino acids. Germline CDR1 MDHEN, CDR2 SYDVKM. Written as DNA, the CDR3 is TGTGCCAGCAACGGGGGGCAGGAGCTAATAGAGGGCAATCAGCCCCAGCATTTT. This codes for CASNGGQELIEGNQPQHF.

The chain couples TRBV5-1 to TRBJ2-2; 7 nucleotides agree with TRBD1. The trim removed 6 bases at V and 1 base at J, leaving 9 bases unmatched. CDR1 SGHRS and CDR2 YFSETQ come from the germline V gene. The CDR3 length is 16 residues. The CDR3 spells CASTPTSGGNTGELFF. DNA of the CDR3: TGCGCCAGCACCCCAACTTCAGGGGGGAACACCGGGGAGCTGTTTTTT.

The rearrangement uses TRBV5-1 and TRBJ1-4; maybe TRBD1 (5 bases). The CDR3 runs 14 residues. CDR1 is SGHRS and CDR2 is YFSETQ in the germline V gene. The germline V and J ends were trimmed by 2 bases and 6 bases, with 11 bases remaining between them. CDR3: CASSFRGVDEKLFF. The DNA of the CDR3 is TGCGCCAGCAGCTTCCGGGGGGTGGATGAAAAACTGTTTTTT.

This clone has just one count. The chain links TRBV18 to TRBJ1-2; TRBD1 is a possible D gene (5 bases). This CDR3 has 15 amino acids. Germline V gene data show CDR1 as KGHSH and CDR2 as LQKENI. V was trimmed by 2 bases and J by 4 bases, leaving 14 bases between them. The CDR3 spells CASSPIRGDGYGYTF. The CDR3 bases are TGTGCCAGCTCACCAATAAGGGGCGATGGCTATGGCTACACCTTC.

This chain links TRBV30 with TRBJ2-6; D possibly corresponds to TRBD2 (5 bases). The ends were cut back, 2 bases at V and 4 bases at J, with 12 bases in the middle. Germline V CDR1 and CDR2: GTSNPN, SVGIG (reference sequence). The CDR3 sequence is 15 residues long. This chain's CDR3 is CAWSTPASGANVLTF. DNA of the CDR3: TGTGCCTGGAGTACCCCCGCTAGCGGGGCCAACGTCCTGACTTTC.

This clone was found a few times. This chain connects TRBV21-1 to TRBJ2-5; the table assigns TRBD2, which was not confirmed against the DNA. TRBV21-1 is a pseudogene locus. CDR3 length: 14 amino acids. The CDR3 bases are TGTGCCAGCAGCAAAGGTCCCCGGTCGAAGACCCAGTACTTC. This encodes CASSKGPRSKTQYF.

V and J are TRBV30 and TRBJ1-1, with 8 nucleotides matching TRBD1. The junction had 10 bases not matched to a gene; V was cut back by 4 bases and J by 3 bases. The CDR3 contains 15 residues. Per the germline V gene, CDR1 is GTSNPN and CDR2 is SVGIG (reference sequence). As DNA, the CDR3 is TGTGCCTGGACCCTATATCTGGGACAGGACACTGAAGCTTTCTTT. It is translated as CAWTLYLGQDTEAFF. Full variable domain (missing parts from reference TRBV30 and TRBJ1-1): SQTIHQWPATLVQPVGSPLSLECTVEGTSNPNLYWYRQAAGRGLQLLFYSVGIGQISSEVPQNLSASRPQDRQFILSSKKLLLSDSGFYLCAWTLYLGQDTEAFFGQGTRLTVV.

This clone came up many times. J is TRBJ1-4 and V is TRBV6-2 or TRBV6-3, with unresolved D. This CDR3 has 14 residues. CDR1 is MNHEY and CDR2 is SVGEGT in the germline V gene. Trimming cost V 2 bases and J 6 bases, with 10 bases left between them. The CDR3 sequence is CASSYLAVDEKLFF. In nucleotides, the CDR3 is TGTGCCAGCAGTTACCTTGCGGTGGATGAAAAACTGTTTTTT.